The clone carrying this T cell receptor beta chain was observed at least ten times. This sample stems from a study of human T cells and chemical hapten exposure. Time point indicated: pre-sensitization, week 0. The treatment here: therapeutic diphenylcyclopropenone sensitization with weekly scalp DPC. Unseparated into fractions, whole blood served as the source from which total RNA was extracted. TCRdb analysed the RACE reads with MiXCR anew, one entry per CDR3 protein. The sample has about 350,000 distinct CDR3 sequences, about 5% seen once. The V gene end was trimmed by 2 bases and the J gene end by 2 bases; junction bases not matched to a gene: 13. The CDR3 consists of 19 residues. Germline V gene lookup returns CDR1 MDHEN and CDR2 SYDVKM.

The TCR was taken from a woman between 18 and 29 years old with alopecia areata. Some clones in this sample may be carry-over from other donors' samples. The chain combines TRBV28 with TRBJ1-5, with 9 bases that match TRBD1. The sequenced sample was whole blood, obtained in connection with sensitization to the hapten diphenylcyclopropenone (DPC). In nucleotides, the CDR3 is TGTGCCAGCAGTTTACTGCGGGACAGGGAGGTGTGGGGCAATCAGCCCCAGCATTTT. Protein sequence: CASSLLRDREVWGNQPQHF.